The entry that follows covers one T cell receptor beta chain sequence. The trim removed 5 bases at V and 3 bases at J, leaving 8 bases unmatched. Germline V gives CDR1 MNHEY, CDR2 SVGEGT. CDR3 size: 15 residues. These data are taken from a study of blood T cell repertoires in COVID-19. Across the whole study: Italy, Spain and the United States were the sources of the convalescent and acute COVID-19 samples. T cells, B-cell-depleted T cells, or PBMCs supplied cDNA or gDNA.

Original processing methods: The assay estimated nucleated cells by amplifying reference gene primers. Measured with immunoSEQ multiplex PCR; TCRdb has only the in-frame clones, and not every one. For V, J and clone size, that table is used; D and trimming come from the DNA. This sample has about 140,000 clones, with about four fifths found just once. The V call is TRBV6-2 or TRBV6-3, the J call TRBJ1-2; the match to TRBD1 covers 8 bases. The sample comprised peripheral blood. This TCR derives from a woman aged 55-70 years with acute or convalescent COVID-19. The DNA of the CDR3 is TGTGCCAGCAGTACGCCGACAGGGGTGGACTATGGCTACACCTTC. It encodes CASSTPTGVDYGYTF.